A single sample is the source of the 16 T cell receptor beta chains below, sequenced in a study of T cell responses to AZD1222 COVID-19 vaccine. Assay used: immunoSEQ multiplex PCR; TCRdb lists only in-frame clones, some missing. This repertoire shows 150,000 to 180,000 clones, 88% found once; its top ten account for less than 3.5%. The sample here was peripheral blood, taken on day 0 of AZD1222 vaccination. The receptors stem from an adult in good health.

The gene calls are TRBV6-2 or TRBV6-3 and TRBJ2-2; TRBD2 aligns across 8 bases. The junction had 4 bases not matched to a gene; V was cut back by 4 bases and J by 3 bases. The CDR3 consists of 15 residues. Germline assignment: CDR1 MNHEY and CDR2 SVGEGT. This chain's CDR3 is CASSWGGGYTGELFF. Here the CDR3 DNA reads TGTGCCAGCAGTTGGGGCGGGGGGTACACCGGGGAGCTGTTTTTT.

V gene TRBV4-3 combines with J gene TRBJ2-7; the D gene is possibly TRBD2 (6 bases). CDR3 length: 16 residues. Germline values: CDR1 LGHNA, CDR2 YSLEER. Between the trimmed V and J ends, which lost 0 bases and 0 bases, there was a span of 12 bases. In nucleotides, the CDR3 is TGCGCCAGCAGCCAAGAAGCGCGGGGCAGCTCCTACGAGCAGTACTTC. This sequence encodes CASSQEARGSSYEQYF.

The chain is built from TRBV10-3 and TRBJ1-6, with D uncertain. Per the germline V gene, CDR1 is ENHRY and CDR2 is SYGVKD. CDR3 length equals 15 residues. Trimming left V 6 bases short and J 5 bases short, with 14 bases between. The CDR3 sequence: CAIRGLDGHNSPLHF. CDR3 sequence (DNA): TGTGCCATCAGAGGCCTGGACGGACATAATTCACCCCTCCACTTT.

The gene calls are TRBV4-3 and TRBJ1-2; tentative D call: TRBD1 (5 bases). V lost 3 bases, J lost 2 bases, and 13 bases lay in between. The CDR3 extends over 15 amino acids. The germline V gene encodes CDR1 LGHNA and CDR2 YSLEER. The CDR3 protein is CASSQGRGVNYGYTF. The CDR3 nucleotides are TGCGCCAGCAGCCAGGGCCGGGGGGTGAACTATGGCTACACCTTC.

The V and J genes are TRBV9 and TRBJ2-3, with TRBD1 identical over 8 bases. V trimming: 2 bases; J trimming: 2 bases; junction bases outside the gene matches: 10. The V gene's germline CDR1 is SGDLS and CDR2 YYNGEE. The CDR3 has 17 amino acids. CDR3 sequence (DNA): TGTGCCAGCAGCGTGACAGGGGAAATAGCCTCCACAGATACGCAGTATTTT. Its protein product is CASSVTGEIASTDTQYF.

V usage is TRBV12-3 or TRBV12-4 and J usage is TRBJ2-5; the D gene is possibly TRBD1 (6 bases). V lost 5 bases and J 4 bases, leaving 8 bases between the germline ends. This CDR3 spans 12 amino acids. This chain's CDR3 is CASSTGTETQYF. The CDR3, as DNA: TGTGCCAGCAGTACAGGGACAGAGACCCAGTACTTC.

This clone came up a few times. This rearrangement joins TRBV29-1 to TRBJ1-2; 7 bases are a match to TRBD1. The CDR3 contains 12 residues. Germline V lookup: CDR1 SQVTM, CDR2 ANQGSEA. The junction had 7 bases not matched to a gene; V was cut back by 4 bases and J by 8 bases. In DNA form, the CDR3 reads TGCAGCGTTGTGGTTCCAGGGGGAGGCTACACCTTC. Translation gives CSVVVPGGGYTF.

The chain recombines TRBV7-2 with TRBJ2-7, with 9 bases fitting TRBD2. CDR3 size: 14 residues. Per germline, CDR1 SGHTA and CDR2 FQGNSA. The junction had 7 bases not matched to a gene; V was cut back by 3 bases and J by 7 bases. This CDR3 is CASSFLSGGREQYF. CDR3 nucleotide sequence: TGTGCCAGCAGCTTTTTAAGCGGGGGGCGGGAGCAGTACTTC.

The chain joins TRBV5-1 to TRBJ2-7; TRBD1 might be the D (5 bases). Deletions cut 0 bases from V and 7 bases from J, with 14 bases between. The length of the CDR3 is 14 residues. Germline V gene lookup returns CDR1 SGHRS and CDR2 YFSETQ. This chain's CDR3 is CASSLGSPQAEQYF. For the CDR3, the DNA is TGCGCCAGCAGCTTGGGATCCCCACAGGCTGAGCAGTACTTC. Combining the CDR3 with reference TRBV5-1 and TRBJ2-7 gives the whole variable domain KAGVTQTPRYLIKTRGQQVTLSCSPISGHRSVSWYQQTPGQGLQFLFEYFSETQRNKGNFPGRFSGRQFSNSRSEMNVSTLELGDSALYLCASSLGSPQAEQYFGPGTRLTVT.

The V call is TRBV29-1, the J call TRBJ1-1; no firm D call. This CDR3 has 13 residues. Germline assignment: CDR1 SQVTM and CDR2 ANQGSEA. The V end was cut by 4 bases, the J end by 1 base, with 10 bases between. As DNA, the CDR3 is TGCAGCGTTGTTTTCCCTACGAACACTGAAGCTTTCTTT. Protein sequence: CSVVFPTNTEAFF.

The V gene is TRBV11-2, the J gene TRBJ2-5; D possibly matches TRBD1 or TRBD2 (7 bases each). Germline V lookup: CDR1 SGHAT, CDR2 FQNNGV. Deletions cut 5 bases from V and 4 bases from J, with 14 bases between. The CDR3 extends over 14 amino acids. CDR3 sequence reads: CASSQGGGGETQYF. The CDR3 DNA reads TGTGCCAGCAGCCAGGGGGGGGGCGGAGAGACCCAGTACTTC.

The V and J genes are TRBV7-9 and TRBJ2-2; D assignment may be TRBD1 or TRBD2 (5 bases each). Germline CDR1 and CDR2: SEHNR and FQNEAQ (reference sequence). This CDR3 is 14 amino acids long. Trimming took off 3 bases at V and 4 bases at J, with 9 bases between the two ends. The CDR3 nucleotides read TGTGCCAGCAGCTTCCCGGGACCCACCGGGGAGCTGTTTTTT. Amino acid sequence: CASSFPGPTGELFF.

The V call is TRBV18, the J call TRBJ2-2, with TRBD1 matching over 8 bases. Germline V gives CDR1 KGHSH, CDR2 LQKENI. J was trimmed by 0 bases and V by 2 bases; bases with no gene match: 5. The CDR3 is 17 residues long. CDR3 in DNA: TGTGCCAGCTCACCAAGGGCAGGGGGCGCGAACACCGGGGAGCTGTTTTTT. Translated: CASSPRAGGANTGELFF.

The chain carries TRBV4-1 and TRBJ2-3; D not resolved. CDR1 is MGHRA, CDR2 YSYEKL, per germline. The CDR3 contains 16 residues. Trimming stripped 0 bases from V and 1 base from J, with 11 bases between. CDR3 in amino acids: CASSQDHADGTDTQYF. CDR3 DNA sequence: TGCGCCAGCAGCCAAGATCACGCGGACGGCACAGATACGCAGTATTTT.

The chain recombines TRBV5-1 with TRBJ1-1; D is unresolved. The CDR3 spans 14 residues. V was cut by 2 bases and J by 4 bases, with 12 bases left in between. The germline V gene has CDR1 SGHRS and CDR2 YFSETQ. The CDR3 here is CASSFATGGTEAFF. DNA of the CDR3: TGCGCCAGCAGCTTTGCGACCGGTGGCACTGAAGCTTTCTTT. Based on the CDR3 plus reference TRBV5-1 and TRBJ1-1, the full variable domain is KAGVTQTPRYLIKTRGQQVTLSCSPISGHRSVSWYQQTPGQGLQFLFEYFSETQRNKGNFPGRFSGRQFSNSRSEMNVSTLELGDSALYLCASSFATGGTEAFFGQGTRLTVV.

This rearrangement joins TRBV5-1 to TRBJ1-2; D ambiguous. The CDR3 has 14 amino acids. Between the trimmed V and J ends, which lost 8 bases and 0 bases, there was a span of 14 bases. CDR1 SGHRS and CDR2 YFSETQ come from the germline V gene. The CDR3: CASTYSDPNYGYTF. In nucleotides, the CDR3 is TGCGCCAGTACTTACAGCGACCCTAACTATGGCTACACCTTC.